These 28 T cell receptor beta chains were all obtained from the same sample, sequenced in a study of blood T cell repertoires in COVID-19. The assay was immunoSEQ multiplex PCR, and TCRdb's table has in-frame clones only and misses some. The repertoire holds about 250,000 clones, with 87% as singletons. The source material was peripheral blood. The source of these receptors is a man aged 18 to 30 with active or convalescent COVID-19.

This chain connects TRBV24-1 to TRBJ2-1; a possible D gene is TRBD2 (5 bases). CDR1 is KGHDR, CDR2 SFDVKD, per germline. The CDR3 has 13 amino acids. With 6 bases removed from V and 6 bases from J, the gap between germline ends came to 11 bases. The DNA for the CDR3 is TGTGCCACCAGTATGGGCGAGGGCAATGAGCAGTTCTTC. Protein sequence: CATSMGEGNEQFF.

V is TRBV7-9 and J is TRBJ2-7; 7 nucleotides line up with TRBD1. V lost 5 bases and J lost 5; bases outside the gene matches: 9. CDR3 length equals 14 residues. CDR1 and CDR2 (germline): SEHNR, FQNEAQ (reference sequence). DNA for the CDR3: TGTGCCAGCAGCCCCCGGGACAGTTGGGACGAGCAGTACTTC. Translated: CASSPRDSWDEQYF. Full variable domain (remainder filled in from reference TRBV7-9 and TRBJ2-7): DTGVSQNPRHKITKRGQNVTFRCDPISEHNRLYWYRQTLGQGPEFLTYFQNEAQLEKSRLLSDRFSAERPKGSFSTLEIQRTEQGDSAMYLCASSPRDSWDEQYFGPGTRLTVT.

The chain links TRBV30 to TRBJ1-1, with D possibly TRBD1 on 5 matching bases. Per germline, CDR1 GTSNPN and CDR2 SVGIG (reference sequence). With 5 bases removed from V and 4 bases from J, the gap between germline ends came to 20 bases. This CDR3 has 15 amino acids. The CDR3 protein is CAWGPGAGFSTEAFF. The CDR3 DNA reads TGTGCCTGGGGTCCGGGCGCAGGGTTTTCCACTGAAGCTTTCTTT. Filled out from reference TRBV30 and TRBJ1-1, the complete variable domain reads SQTIHQWPATLVQPVGSPLSLECTVEGTSNPNLYWYRQAAGRGLQLLFYSVGIGQISSEVPQNLSASRPQDRQFILSSKKLLLSDSGFYLCAWGPGAGFSTEAFFGQGTRLTVV.

The chain couples TRBV5-1 to TRBJ2-2; D is undetermined. This CDR3 has 12 residues. Germline CDR1 SGHRS, CDR2 YFSETQ. Trimming removed 8 bases from V and 7 bases from J, with 12 bases in between. The CDR3 spells CASRPGYGELFF. In DNA, the CDR3 is TGCGCCAGTCGGCCAGGTTACGGGGAGCTGTTTTTT.

The V gene is TRBV7-3, the J gene TRBJ1-2; TRBD1 is a possible D gene (5 bases). V was trimmed by 0 bases and J by 14 bases, leaving 16 bases between them. The V gene's germline CDR1 is SGHTA and CDR2 FQGTGA. The CDR3 has 13 amino acids. Here the CDR3 DNA reads TGTGCCAGCAGCTTAACCCAAGGGGATGCTAGGACCTTC. This encodes CASSLTQGDARTF.

V and J are TRBV9 and TRBJ1-1, with a tentative D call TRBD1 (6 bases). V was trimmed by 3 bases and J by 1 base, leaving 7 bases between them. The CDR3 has 13 residues. The germline gives CDR1 SGDLS, CDR2 YYNGEE. The CDR3 loop is CASSGTENTEAFF. For the CDR3, the DNA is TGTGCCAGCAGCGGGACAGAGAACACTGAAGCTTTCTTT.

This chain joins TRBV28 and TRBJ2-3, with TRBD2 matching 8 bases. The V and J ends lost 6 bases and 2 bases, in that order; junction bases with no gene match: 4. This CDR3 is 14 amino acids long. Germline V gene data show CDR1 as MDHEN and CDR2 as SYDVKM. CDR3 region: CASSSGGPTDTQYF. In nucleotides, the CDR3 is TGTGCCAGCAGCAGCGGGGGACCCACAGATACGCAGTATTTT.

The V gene is TRBV19, the J gene TRBJ2-1; D is possibly TRBD2 (6 bases). Germline V lookup: CDR1 LNHDA, CDR2 SQIVND (reference sequence). V lost 0 bases and J lost 7, with 10 bases in between. This CDR3 has 14 amino acids. For the CDR3, the DNA is TGTGCCAGTAGTATAGAGGAGGGCGGGAATGAGCAGTTCTTC. It translates to CASSIEEGGNEQFF.

The CDR3 reads CASSQGDSLAKNIQYF. The CDR3 DNA sequence: TGTGCCAGCAGCCAAGGAGACAGCCTAGCCAAAAACATTCAGTACTTC. The chain links TRBV3-1 (or the pseudogene TRBV3-2) to TRBJ2-4; the D gene is possibly TRBD1 (5 bases). This CDR3 has 16 amino acids. V was pared by 1 base and J by 0 bases, with 10 bases between. Germline V gene lookup returns CDR1 LGHDT and CDR2 YNNKEL (reference sequence).

The chain combines TRBV2 with TRBJ1-5; D gene unclear. The CDR3 is 13 residues long. The ends were cut back, 5 bases at V and 8 bases at J, with 13 bases in the middle. CDR1 SNHLY and CDR2 FYNNEI come from the germline V gene. CDR3 loop: CASSTTRSEPQHF. CDR3 sequence (DNA): TGTGCCAGCAGTACAACTCGGAGTGAGCCCCAGCATTTT.

The rearrangement joins TRBV6-2 or TRBV6-3 to TRBJ2-7; 8 bases fit TRBD2. The CDR3 is 14 residues long. The V gene's germline CDR1 is MNHEY and CDR2 SVGEGT. V shed 6 bases and J 6 bases; nucleotides not matched to a gene: 10. This CDR3 reads CASSKRGAGAEQYF. The DNA of the CDR3 is TGTGCCAGCAGCAAGAGAGGAGCGGGAGCCGAGCAGTACTTC.

The rearrangement links TRBV10-3 to TRBJ2-2; TRBD1 matches at 8 bases. Looked up from germline, CDR1 is ENHRY and CDR2 is SYGVKD. V lost 5 bases, J lost 3 bases, and 5 bases stayed unmatched. This CDR3 comprises 15 residues. CDR3 region: CAISLPTGDTGELFF. The CDR3 bases are TGTGCCATCAGTCTCCCGACAGGGGACACCGGGGAGCTGTTTTTT.

The rearrangement uses TRBV12-1 and TRBJ2-3; TRBD2 was called by the table and not checked on the DNA. TRBV12-1 is described as a pseudogene. This CDR3 has 15 residues. CDR3 region: CASSGLAGGADTQYF. The CDR3 DNA reads as TGTGCCAGCAGCGGACTAGCGGGTGGGGCAGATACGCAGTATTTT.

V and J are TRBV5-1 and TRBJ2-1, with TRBD2 matching 9 bases. CDR3 size: 16 residues. In germline, CDR1 is SGHRS, CDR2 YFSETQ. The trim removed 0 bases at V and 4 bases at J, leaving 5 bases unmatched. CDR3 amino acids: CASSLGGTSRYNEQFF. CDR3 nucleotide sequence: TGCGCCAGCAGCTTGGGAGGGACTAGCAGATACAATGAGCAGTTCTTC.

This clone was recorded only once. CDR3 nucleotide sequence: TGTGCCACAGCCCGGACTTTCTACAATGAGCAGTTCTTC. Encoded protein: CATARTFYNEQFF. This sequence joins TRBV7-2 and TRBJ2-1; D is possibly TRBD2 (5 bases). CDR1 is SGHTA and CDR2 is FQGNSA in the germline V gene. V was clipped by 10 bases and J by 3 bases, with 13 bases between them. This CDR3 is built from 13 residues.

The chain links TRBV7-8 to TRBJ1-6; D unresolved. This CDR3 has 15 residues. The V gene's germline CDR1 is SGHVS and CDR2 FQNEAQ. V gave up 1 base and J gave up 7 bases, with 11 bases separating them. Here the CDR3 reads CASSLGVTANSPLHF. The CDR3 DNA reads TGTGCCAGCAGCTTAGGGGTTACAGCCAATTCACCCCTCCACTTT.

The chain carries TRBV6-2 or TRBV6-3 and TRBJ1-5; the match to TRBD1 covers 7 bases. V shed 4 bases and J 2 bases; nucleotides not matched to a gene: 14. The CDR3 extends over 18 amino acids. Germline CDR1 reads MNHEY; CDR2 reads SVGEGT. The DNA of the CDR3 is TGTGCCAGCAGTTCCCGAGGGCAGGGGGTGGGCGGCAATCAGCCCCAGCATTTT. It yields the protein CASSSRGQGVGGNQPQHF.

The rearrangement links TRBV3-1 (or the pseudogene TRBV3-2) to TRBJ2-3, with a tentative D call TRBD2 (6 bases). CDR1 and CDR2 (germline): LGHDT, YNNKEL (reference sequence). The CDR3 covers 14 residues. Trimming removed 4 bases at V and 7 bases at J, with 15 bases between. CDR3 residues: CASSPRDLWNTQYF. CDR3 DNA: TGTGCCAGCAGCCCACGGGACTTATGGAATACGCAGTATTTT.

The V gene is TRBV14, the J gene TRBJ1-4; D ambiguous. The CDR3 consists of 15 residues. Deletions cut 2 bases from V and 7 bases from J, with 14 bases between. Germline assignment: CDR1 SGHDN and CDR2 FVKESK. For the CDR3, the DNA is TGTGCCAGCAGCCAAACGACGGGAGGGAGTGAAAAACTGTTTTTT. It encodes CASSQTTGGSEKLFF. The full variable domain, rest sourced from reference TRBV14 and TRBJ1-4, is EAGVTQFPSHSVIEKGQTVTLRCDPISGHDNLYWYRRVMGKEIKFLLHFVKESKQDESGMPNNRFLAERTGGTYSTLKVQPAELEDSGVYFCASSQTTGGSEKLFFGSGTQLSVL.

The V gene is TRBV6-2 or TRBV6-3, the J gene TRBJ2-5, with 12 bases fitting TRBD2. Unmatched junction bases numbered 11, after V lost 5 bases and J lost 4 bases. The CDR3 covers 17 residues. Germline loops: CDR1 MNHEY, CDR2 SVGEGT. The DNA for the CDR3 is TGTGCCAGCAGTCGGACTAGCGGGAACGATCGTGGAGAGACCCAGTACTTC. It translates to CASSRTSGNDRGETQYF.

This clone was counted a few times. The chain recombines TRBV29-1 with TRBJ2-7; 9 nucleotides line up with TRBD1. The CDR3 is 14 residues long. Germline CDR1 is SQVTM and CDR2 is ANQGSEA. J lost 4 bases, V lost 6 bases, and 10 bases had no gene match. CDR3 DNA sequence: TGCAGCGTGAATTCCGGGACAGGGCGTTACGAGCAGTACTTC. Protein: CSVNSGTGRYEQYF.

Only one count was recorded for this clone. The rearrangement uses TRBV28 and TRBJ1-1; D gene ambiguous. CDR1 MDHEN and CDR2 SYDVKM come from the germline V gene. The CDR3 has 14 amino acids. The germline V and J ends were trimmed by 8 bases and 0 bases, with 13 bases remaining between them. The CDR3 sequence: CASLELRMNTEAFF. The CDR3 DNA follows: TGTGCCAGCTTAGAGTTGCGGATGAACACTGAAGCTTTCTTT.

The J gene is TRBJ1-2, the V gene TRBV6-2 or TRBV6-3; D gene unclear. CDR1 MNHEY and CDR2 SVGEGT come from the germline V gene. CDR3 length equals 14 residues. Trimming stripped 5 bases from V and 1 base from J, with 11 bases between. DNA for the CDR3: TGTGCCAGCAGTGCCACCGGGAATAACTATGGCTACACCTTC. Encoded protein: CASSATGNNYGYTF.

This clone was seen just once. CDR3 amino acids: CASSEGRDYYGYTF. The DNA of the CDR3 is TGTGCCAGCAGCGAAGGGAGGGATTACTATGGCTACACCTTC. The chain links TRBV5-4 to TRBJ1-2; D is undetermined. The CDR3 has 14 residues. V lost 4 bases to trimming and J lost 3 bases, with 13 bases between them. Germline CDR1 SGHNT, CDR2 YYREEE (reference sequence).

Only a few counts were recorded for this clone. The chain has TRBV6-2 or TRBV6-3 and TRBJ2-3, with a weak D call TRBD1 (6 bases). The CDR3 loop spans 13 amino acids. Trimming left V 6 bases short and J 4 bases short, with 11 bases between. Germline V gives CDR1 MNHEY, CDR2 SVGEGT. DNA for the CDR3: TGTGCCAGCAGCCTACAGGGCTCAGATACGCAGTATTTT. It codes for CASSLQGSDTQYF.

V gene TRBV6-5 combines with J gene TRBJ2-1; D is possibly TRBD1 (5 bases). The CDR3 contains 14 residues. V dropped 7 bases and J dropped 8 bases, with 18 bases sitting between them. The germline V gene encodes CDR1 MNHEY and CDR2 SVGAGI. The CDR3 is CASTRRGMIDEQFF. Written as DNA, the CDR3 is TGTGCCAGCACTCGTAGGGGTATGATTGATGAGCAGTTCTTC.

The chain joins TRBV13 to TRBJ1-1; the D is unclear. The CDR3 runs to 13 residues. The V end lost 5 bases, the J end lost 3 bases, and 10 bases lay between the germline ends. The germline V gene has CDR1 PRHDT and CDR2 FYEKMQ (reference sequence). The DNA for the CDR3 is TGTGCCAGCAGCACTCGCGGGGACACTGAAGCTTTCTTT. Protein product: CASSTRGDTEAFF.

This clone was detected only once. The rearrangement links TRBV5-6 to TRBJ2-7; the D gene is possibly TRBD1 (5 bases). This CDR3 has 14 residues. CDR1 SGHDT and CDR2 YYEEEE come from the germline V gene. Trimming shortened V by 0 bases and J by 5 bases, and 12 bases separated the two germline ends. DNA of the CDR3: TGTGCCAGCAGCTTGGGTATAGGGGCCCACGAGCAGTACTTC. This gives the protein CASSLGIGAHEQYF.